These 32 T cell receptor beta chains were sequenced from one sample in a study of cytomegalovirus exposure and HLA in healthy donors. With 60 Vbeta and 13 Jbeta primers, the PCR was carried out. Sequenced by immunoSEQ multiplex PCR; TCRdb stores in-frame clones only, minus some. Counted here are around 40,000 clones, about nine tenths occurring once; the ten biggest clones make up around 8%. Sequencing was done on a sample of PBMCs. The origin of the receptors is a woman aged 40 to 50 in good health and CMV-seropositive.

The chain joins TRBV19 to TRBJ1-5; D may be TRBD1 (6 bases). Germline values: CDR1 LNHDA, CDR2 SQIVND (reference sequence). The length of the CDR3 is 15 residues. Trimming took off 6 bases at V and 0 bases at J, with 12 bases between the two ends. Here the CDR3 DNA reads TGTGCCAGTAGCGGCAGGGGTTATAGCAATCAGCCCCAGCATTTT. Translated, it gives CASSGRGYSNQPQHF.

The chain has TRBV11-2 and TRBJ2-1, with D unclear. The CDR3 length is 14 residues. V was pared by 1 base and J by 6 bases, with 10 bases between. CDR1 is SGHAT and CDR2 is FQNNGV in the germline V gene. CDR3 coding DNA: TGTGCCAGCAGCTTAGGGCTCGCTGCCAATGAGCAGTTCTTC. It yields the protein CASSLGLAANEQFF.

The chain uses TRBV19 and TRBJ2-1; D call uncertain. Germline V gene data show CDR1 as LNHDA and CDR2 as SQIVND (reference sequence). The CDR3 runs to 15 residues. V lost 1 base and J lost 0, with 7 bases in between. The CDR3 sequence is CASSIAAFSYNEQFF. The CDR3 nucleotides read TGTGCCAGTAGTATAGCAGCGTTCTCCTACAATGAGCAGTTCTTC.

V usage is TRBV28 and J usage is TRBJ2-5, with TRBD2 matching over 9 bases. The CDR3 consists of 16 residues. Per the germline V gene, CDR1 is MDHEN and CDR2 is SYDVKM. V lost 5 bases and J lost 5; bases outside the gene matches: 12. CDR3 nucleotide sequence: TGTGCCAGCAGTGGGTGGGCGGGAGGGCCAGGGGAGACCCAGTACTTC. Translated, it gives CASSGWAGGPGETQYF.

The chain carries TRBV19 and TRBJ1-1; 7 bases agree with TRBD1. Germline trimming cut 7 bases from V and 0 bases from J; bases unmatched to any gene: 5. This CDR3 spans 14 amino acids. Germline CDR1 reads LNHDA; CDR2 reads SQIVND (reference sequence). The CDR3 DNA reads TGTGCCAGTAAAGGGGACAGAATGAACACTGAAGCTTTCTTT. Protein: CASKGDRMNTEAFF.

The chain uses TRBV30 and TRBJ2-7; 10 positions match TRBD2. From germline, CDR1 is GTSNPN and CDR2 SVGIG (reference sequence). The trim removed 4 bases at V and 4 bases at J, leaving 10 bases unmatched. The CDR3 has 15 amino acids. The CDR3 is CAWTIAGGVRYEQYF. CDR3 in DNA: TGTGCCTGGACGATAGCGGGGGGAGTAAGATACGAGCAGTACTTC.

This chain connects TRBV7-9 to TRBJ2-7; D is perhaps TRBD1 (6 bases). The V end was cut by 6 bases, the J end by 6 bases, with 21 bases between. Looked up from germline, CDR1 is SEHNR and CDR2 is FQNEAQ (reference sequence). The CDR3 runs to 15 residues. This chain's CDR3 is CASRPPMGAVGEQYF. In nucleotides, the CDR3 is TGTGCCAGCAGACCGCCGATGGGGGCTGTGGGCGAGCAGTACTTC.

The J gene is TRBJ1-1, the V gene TRBV7-9; 7 bases are a match to TRBD1. This CDR3 is 12 amino acids long. Germline lookup yields CDR1 SEHNR and CDR2 FQNEAQ (reference sequence). The V gene end was trimmed by 11 bases and the J gene end by 7 bases; junction bases not matched to a gene: 10. CDR3 in amino acids: CAGRTQGREAFF. CDR3 sequence (DNA): TGTGCCGGGCGAACACAGGGGCGTGAAGCTTTCTTT.

This chain uses TRBV6-5 with TRBJ1-1; 11 positions match TRBD1. Unmatched junction bases numbered 8, after V lost 6 bases and J lost 5 bases. The germline gives CDR1 MNHEY, CDR2 SVGAGI. This CDR3 spans 15 amino acids. As DNA, the CDR3 is TGTGCCAGCAGGCCGGACAGGGGGCGGGTAACTGAAGCTTTCTTT. It yields the protein CASRPDRGRVTEAFF.

The rearrangement links TRBV7-9 to TRBJ2-1; the D gene is possibly TRBD2 (5 bases). Germline CDR1 reads SEHNR; CDR2 reads FQNEAQ (reference sequence). This CDR3 region has 14 residues. V lost 5 bases, J lost 0 bases, and 8 bases lay in between. CDR3 nucleotides: TGTGCCAGCAGCGTTAGCGCCTCCTACAATGAGCAGTTCTTC. Translation gives CASSVSASYNEQFF.

This sequence joins TRBV7-9 and TRBJ1-2, with 10 positions matching TRBD1. V was clipped by 7 bases and J by 8 bases; unmatched bases: 16. This CDR3 comprises 16 residues. Per the germline V gene, CDR1 is SEHNR and CDR2 is FQNEAQ (reference sequence). CDR3 in amino acids: CASNFGTTGGLEGYTF. The CDR3, as DNA: TGTGCCAGCAACTTTGGAACGACAGGGGGCTTGGAAGGCTACACCTTC. The whole variable domain, filled in from reference TRBV7-9 and TRBJ1-2, reads DTGVSQNPRHKITKRGQNVTFRCDPISEHNRLYWYRQTLGQGPEFLTYFQNEAQLEKSRLLSDRFSAERPKGSFSTLEIQRTEQGDSAMYLCASNFGTTGGLEGYTFGSGTRLTVV.

V is TRBV5-1 and J is TRBJ2-3; 10 bases are shared with TRBD2. This CDR3 spans 15 amino acids. Germline V gene lookup returns CDR1 SGHRS and CDR2 YFSETQ. V shed 1 base and J 5 bases; nucleotides not matched to a gene: 4. The CDR3 region has the DNA TGCGCCAGCAGCTTGCCTAGCGGGAGTATAGATACGCAGTATTTT. Protein product: CASSLPSGSIDTQYF.

The rearrangement links TRBV19 to TRBJ2-1; D is possibly TRBD2 (6 bases). The V end lost 5 bases, the J end lost 5 bases, and 16 bases lay between the germline ends. CDR1 and CDR2 from the germline V gene are LNHDA and SQIVND (reference sequence). This CDR3 is built from 15 residues. The CDR3, as DNA: TGTGCCAGTAGTGCCGGGTCGGCGGGAAACAATGAGCAGTTCTTC. Its protein product is CASSAGSAGNNEQFF.

J is TRBJ2-1 and V is TRBV2, with 7 bases matching TRBD1. V lost 4 bases to trimming and J lost 7 bases; unmatched junction nucleotides: 7. The CDR3 covers 14 residues. Looked up from germline, CDR1 is SNHLY and CDR2 is FYNNEI. The CDR3 DNA sequence: TGTGCCAGCAGTGGACAGGGCCAGAGGAATGAGCAGTTCTTC. Translating it yields CASSGQGQRNEQFF.

This chain uses TRBV7-8 with TRBJ2-1, with D possibly being TRBD2 (5 bases). The CDR3 is 17 residues long. V was trimmed by 4 bases and J by 2 bases, leaving 18 bases between them. Germline lookup yields CDR1 SGHVS and CDR2 FQNEAQ. CDR3 nucleotide sequence: TGTGCCAGCAGCTCCCTACTACTAGTGGGGACCTACAATGAGCAGTTCTTC. This sequence encodes CASSSLLLVGTYNEQFF. The entire variable domain, with the rest obtained from reference TRBV7-8 and TRBJ2-1, is as follows: GAGVSQSPRYKVAKRGQDVALRCDPISGHVSLFWYQQALGQGPEFLTYFQNEAQLDKSGLPSDRFFAERPEGSVSTLKIQRTQQEDSAVYLCASSSLLLVGTYNEQFFGPGTRLTVL.

For this clone: Other DNA sequences in the same sample also yield this CDR3. This sequence joins TRBV18 and TRBJ2-5; D unresolved. V dropped 2 bases and J dropped 2 bases, with 6 bases sitting between them. Germline CDR1 is KGHSH and CDR2 is LQKENI. This CDR3 has 13 amino acids. CDR3 DNA: TGTGCCAGCTCACCAGGTCAGCAAGAGACCCAGTACTTC. This codes for CASSPGQQETQYF.

The J gene is TRBJ2-7, the V gene TRBV28, with D unclear. V gave up 5 bases and J gave up 0 bases, with 14 bases separating them. Germline CDR1 and CDR2: MDHEN and SYDVKM. This CDR3 spans 15 amino acids. The CDR3 bases are TGTGCCAGCAGTGGCTCTAGGCCAGACTCCTACGAGCAGTACTTC. Translation: CASSGSRPDSYEQYF.

For this clone: An end of the junction does not agree with germline; a read error may underlie this. The CDR3 region is CAGSPADRANTGELFF. DNA of the CDR3: TGTGCCGGCTCACCAGCCGACAGGGCGAACACCGGGGAGCTGTTTTTT. The rearrangement joins TRBV18 to TRBJ2-2; 7 nucleotides line up with TRBD1. CDR3 size: 16 residues. Germline CDR1 KGHSH, CDR2 LQKENI.

The chain is built from TRBV7-9 and TRBJ2-7, with TRBD1 matching 9 bases. Germline values: CDR1 SEHNR, CDR2 FQNEAQ (reference sequence). The CDR3 has 15 residues. The J segment lost 5 bases and the V segment lost 4 bases, leaving 9 bases of the junction unmatched. DNA for the CDR3: TGTGCCAGCAGCTCAGGGACAGGGATCCCGGACGAGCAGTACTTC. Its translation is CASSSGTGIPDEQYF.

V gene TRBV6-1 combines with J gene TRBJ2-7, with 8 bases identical to TRBD1. This CDR3 has 15 residues. Germline lookup yields CDR1 MNHNS and CDR2 SASEGT. Trimming removed 2 bases from V and 2 bases from J; junction bases left unmatched: 5. The CDR3 loop is CASSEPGQAPYEQYF. CDR3 bases: TGTGCCAGCAGTGAACCGGGACAGGCACCCTACGAGCAGTACTTC.

This chain connects TRBV6-1 to TRBJ1-1; 7 positions match TRBD1. Unmatched junction bases numbered 3, after V lost 5 bases and J lost 0 bases. Germline CDR1 MNHNS, CDR2 SASEGT. The CDR3 covers 14 residues. CDR3 region: CASSHRGMNTEAFF. The CDR3 DNA sequence: TGTGCCAGCAGTCACAGGGGAATGAACACTGAAGCTTTCTTT.

The chain carries TRBV13 and TRBJ2-2; 8 nucleotides line up with TRBD1. The CDR3 spans 16 residues. From germline, CDR1 is PRHDT and CDR2 FYEKMQ (reference sequence). V lost 0 bases to trimming and J lost 6 bases; unmatched junction nucleotides: 6. The CDR3: CASSLGTGVVSGELFF. As DNA, the CDR3 is TGTGCCAGCAGCTTAGGGACAGGGGTCGTATCCGGGGAGCTGTTTTTT.

J is TRBJ2-5 and V is TRBV5-6, with a tentative D call TRBD2 (5 bases). The J call is uncertain, as TRBJ2-7 better fits the DNA end. The germline CDR1 and CDR2 sequences are SGHDT and YYEEEE. The CDR3 length is 17 residues. The CDR3 loop is CASSLRYGLPSSYEQYF. CDR3 bases: TGTGCCAGCAGTCTGAGGTATGGACTCCCTAGCTCCTACGAGCAGTACTTC.

V and J are TRBV11-2 and TRBJ2-3, with 11 bases identical to TRBD2. There are 18 residues in the CDR3. With V trimmed by 5 bases and J by 2 bases, 12 bases remained unmatched. Germline V gene sequence: CDR1 SGHAT, CDR2 FQNNGV. CDR3 region: CASSPRSRLAGFTDTQYF. The CDR3 region has the DNA TGTGCCAGCAGCCCCCGTTCTCGACTAGCGGGGTTCACAGATACGCAGTATTTT.

The rearrangement uses TRBV28 and TRBJ1-5; D ambiguous. The V and J ends lost 5 bases and 16 bases respectively, with 18 bases between them. CDR1 MDHEN and CDR2 SYDVKM come from the germline V gene. The CDR3 totals 12 residues. CDR3 DNA sequence: TGTGCCAGCAGTCCTGGAGGAAGCGGGAGACATTTT. This sequence encodes CASSPGGSGRHF.

This sequence joins TRBV19 and TRBJ2-5; 7 nucleotides match TRBD2. V gave up 5 bases and J gave up 10 bases; unmatched junction bases: 10. Germline CDR1 and CDR2: LNHDA and SQIVND (reference sequence). This CDR3 has 13 amino acids. In DNA, the CDR3 is TGTGCCAGTAGTCCGGGGGGTCGTGGGGGCCAGTACTTC. It specifies CASSPGGRGGQYF.

The rearrangement uses TRBV7-2 and TRBJ2-1; the D is unclear. The CDR3 has 13 amino acids. Trimming cost V 5 bases and J 9 bases, with 14 bases left between them. Germline V lookup: CDR1 SGHTA, CDR2 FQGNSA. CDR3 region: CASSLPVESEQFF. CDR3 DNA: TGTGCCAGCAGCCTCCCGGTGGAGAGTGAGCAGTTCTTC.

This clone was found a few times. The rearrangement uses TRBV6-1 and TRBJ1-2; 7 bases fit TRBD1. CDR3 length equals 13 residues. The ends lost 4 bases at V and 8 bases at J; junction bases unmatched: 7. Germline lookup yields CDR1 MNHNS and CDR2 SASEGT. The chain's CDR3 is CASSVRQGDGYTF. The CDR3 DNA sequence: TGTGCCAGCAGTGTAAGGCAGGGGGACGGCTACACCTTC.

To note about this clone: Other DNA sequences from this sample encode an identical CDR3 as well. The chain recombines TRBV19 with TRBJ2-5, with D unclear. The CDR3 has 15 amino acids. From germline, CDR1 is LNHDA and CDR2 SQIVND (reference sequence). V dropped 4 bases and J dropped 4 bases, with 16 bases sitting between them. The CDR3 DNA follows: TGTGCCAGTAGTAGGCAGTATCCCGAGGCAGAGACCCAGTACTTC. Protein: CASSRQYPEAETQYF.

The V and J genes are TRBV6-1 and TRBJ2-1, with TRBD2 matching over 13 bases. J lost 7 bases, V lost 4 bases, and 7 bases had no gene match. This CDR3 is built from 16 residues. CDR1 and CDR2 from the germline V gene are MNHNS and SASEGT. In DNA form, the CDR3 reads TGTGCCAGCAGTGCCGCCGGGACTAGCGGGAAAAATGAGCAGTTCTTC. Protein sequence: CASSAAGTSGKNEQFF.

The rearrangement links TRBV29-1 to TRBJ2-5; D remains ambiguous. Trimming took off 7 bases at V and 0 bases at J, with 9 bases between the two ends. CDR3 length: 12 residues. Germline-derived CDR1 and CDR2 are SQVTM and ANQGSEA. The DNA for the CDR3 is TGCAGCGCCTCTGGCAACCAAGAGACCCAGTACTTC. Encoded protein: CSASGNQETQYF.

The chain recombines TRBV27 with TRBJ2-7; 12 positions match TRBD2. CDR3 length: 15 residues. V dropped 5 bases and J dropped 2; count of bases not matched to a gene: 4. Germline V CDR1 and CDR2: MNHEY, SMNVEV (reference sequence). The CDR3 nucleotides read TGTGCCAGCAGTACTCTAGCGGGAGGGCCCTACGAGCAGTACTTC. Translation gives CASSTLAGGPYEQYF.